This TCR beta chain derives from a study of radiotherapy plus CTLA-4 blockade in lung cancer. TCRdb's table, derived via immunoSEQ multiplex PCR, lists solely in-frame clones and lacks some. This sample has roughly 45,000 clones, with roughly 65% found just once. V was clipped by 1 base and J by 6 bases; unmatched bases: 7. CDR3 length: 15 residues. Germline values: CDR1 MNHEY, CDR2 SMNVEV (reference sequence). This clone has just a few counts. The sample consisted of peripheral blood, taken from a patient treated with radiotherapy plus ipilimumab. This sequence was found in a human donor with non-small cell lung cancer who had a partial response to radiotherapy plus ipilimumab. The J gene is TRBJ2-3, the V gene TRBV27; 7 nucleotides match TRBD2. The DNA for the CDR3 is TGTGCCAGCAGTTTATGGACGACTAGCCGCGATACGCAGTATTTT. Protein product: CASSLWTTSRDTQYF.